This TCR beta chain originates from a study of human T cells and chemical hapten exposure. TCRdb reanalysed the RACE reads using MiXCR and keeps one entry per CDR3 protein. The sample lists about 170,000 distinct CDR3 sequences, about 27% occurring once. V lost 6 bases, J lost 5 bases, and 14 bases lay in between. CDR3 length: 13 amino acids. Germline V gene sequence: CDR1 MNHEY, CDR2 SMNVEV (reference sequence). Time point described: patch test 3, about 24 weeks after DPC sensitization. Treatment meaning: therapeutic diphenylcyclopropenone sensitization with weekly scalp DPC. The chain employs TRBV27 and TRBJ2-7; no reliable D call. Sequencing was performed on whole blood, taken in connection with sensitization to the hapten diphenylcyclopropenone (DPC). This clonotype was sampled from a woman younger than 35 with alopecia areata. Some clones in this sample may be carry-over from other donors' samples. CDR3: CASSLDRIHEQYF. The CDR3 region has the DNA TGTGCCAGCAGCCTGGACCGGATCCACGAGCAGTACTTC.